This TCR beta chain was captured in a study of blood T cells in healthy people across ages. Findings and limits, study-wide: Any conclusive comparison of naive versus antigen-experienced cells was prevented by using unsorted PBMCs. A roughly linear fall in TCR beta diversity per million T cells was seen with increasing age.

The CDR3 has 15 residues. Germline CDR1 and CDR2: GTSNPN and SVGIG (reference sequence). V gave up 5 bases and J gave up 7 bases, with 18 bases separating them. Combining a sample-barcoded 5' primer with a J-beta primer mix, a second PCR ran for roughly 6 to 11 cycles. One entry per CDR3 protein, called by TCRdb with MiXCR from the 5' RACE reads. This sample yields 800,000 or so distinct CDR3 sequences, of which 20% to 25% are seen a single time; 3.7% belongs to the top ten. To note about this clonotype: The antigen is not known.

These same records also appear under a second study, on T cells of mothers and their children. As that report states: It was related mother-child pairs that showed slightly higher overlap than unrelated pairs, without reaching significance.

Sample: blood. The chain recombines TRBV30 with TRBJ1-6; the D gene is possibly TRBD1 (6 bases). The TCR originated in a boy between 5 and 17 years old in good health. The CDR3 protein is CAWALGGPLNSPLHF. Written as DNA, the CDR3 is TGTGCCTGGGCCCTGGGGGGCCCATTGAATTCACCCCTCCACTTT.